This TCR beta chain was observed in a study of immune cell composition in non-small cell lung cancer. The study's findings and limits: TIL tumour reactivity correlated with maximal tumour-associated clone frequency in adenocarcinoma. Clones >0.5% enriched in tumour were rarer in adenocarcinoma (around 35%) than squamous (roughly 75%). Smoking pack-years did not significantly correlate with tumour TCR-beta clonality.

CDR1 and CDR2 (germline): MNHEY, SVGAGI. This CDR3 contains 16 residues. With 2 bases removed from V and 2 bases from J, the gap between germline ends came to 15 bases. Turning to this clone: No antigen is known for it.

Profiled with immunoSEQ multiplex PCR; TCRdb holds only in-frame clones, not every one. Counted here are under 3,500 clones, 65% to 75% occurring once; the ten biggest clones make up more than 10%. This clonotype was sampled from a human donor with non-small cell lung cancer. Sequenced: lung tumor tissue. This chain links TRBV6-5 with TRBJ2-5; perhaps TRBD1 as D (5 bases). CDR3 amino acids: CASSYRRDSPQETQYF. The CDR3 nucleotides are TGTGCCAGCAGTTACCGTCGTGACAGCCCACAAGAGACCCAGTACTTC.